A single sample gave rise to the 14 T cell receptor beta chains below, sequenced in a study of CD4 T cells in relation to SARS-CoV-2 and coronaviruses. For these TCRs, the target antigens are not known. Unexposed donor CD4+ T cells date from about 2011-2018, before the COVID-19 pandemic. After about 10 days of culture, CD4+ T cells were isolated. TCRdb's copy holds only in-frame clones and misses some; the assay was immunoSEQ multiplex PCR. The sample records around 23,000 clones, under 80% being singletons. What was sequenced was CD4+ T cells from PBMCs, cultured in vitro. These receptors were collected from a human donor in good health.

This chain links TRBV5-5 with TRBJ2-7, with 10 bases lining up with TRBD2. There are 17 residues in the CDR3. V was pared by 0 bases and J by 7 bases, with 13 bases of the junction left unmatched. The germline V gene encodes CDR1 SGHKS and CDR2 YYEKEE (reference sequence). CDR3 protein: CASSLAQSGRAWGEQYF. The CDR3 DNA is TGTGCCAGCAGCTTGGCCCAGAGCGGGAGGGCCTGGGGTGAGCAGTACTTC.

The chain is built from TRBV5-1 and TRBJ2-1; D is perhaps TRBD2 (6 bases). The V gene's germline CDR1 is SGHRS and CDR2 YFSETQ. The CDR3 has 14 residues. The germline V and J ends were trimmed by 2 bases and 6 bases, with 12 bases remaining between them. The CDR3 is CASSLRGSGNEQFF. The CDR3 DNA reads as TGCGCCAGCAGCTTACGGGGGAGCGGCAATGAGCAGTTCTTC.

The J gene is TRBJ1-6, the V gene TRBV19, with D possibly TRBD1 on 6 matching bases. This CDR3 has 16 residues. V shed 0 bases and J shed 8 bases, with 14 bases lying between them. Germline-derived CDR1 and CDR2 are LNHDA and SQIVND (reference sequence). The CDR3, as DNA: TGTGCCAGTAGTATAGATACAGGGTCCCCTTATTCACCCCTCCACTTT. This gives the protein CASSIDTGSPYSPLHF.

The rearrangement joins TRBV19 to TRBJ2-3; D remains ambiguous. Germline V gene sequence: CDR1 LNHDA, CDR2 SQIVND (reference sequence). The CDR3 runs 15 residues. V lost 1 base, J lost 1 base, and 9 bases lay in between. The CDR3 loop is CASSIVTERTDTQYF. The CDR3 DNA reads TGTGCCAGTAGTATAGTAACAGAACGCACAGATACGCAGTATTTT.

The chain uses TRBV27 and TRBJ2-5, with TRBD2 as a possible D gene (5 bases). The CDR3 loop spans 13 amino acids. Trimming took off 2 bases at V and 4 bases at J, with 8 bases between the two ends. CDR1 and CDR2 from the germline V gene are MNHEY and SMNVEV (reference sequence). The CDR3 spells CASSLTRAETQYF. Written as DNA, the CDR3 is TGTGCCAGCAGTTTAACGAGGGCAGAGACCCAGTACTTC.

This rearrangement joins TRBV3-1 (or the pseudogene TRBV3-2) to TRBJ2-5; D is uncertain. The V and J ends lost 3 bases and 1 base respectively, with 12 bases between them. The CDR3 is 15 amino acids. Germline-derived CDR1 and CDR2 are LGHDT and YNNKEL (reference sequence). CDR3 DNA: TGTGCCAGCAGCCATAGGCCGACCATCCAAGAGACCCAGTACTTC. It specifies CASSHRPTIQETQYF.

The rearrangement uses TRBV7-2 and TRBJ2-1, with no clear D. Trimming removed 1 base from V and 4 bases from J, with 11 bases in between. Germline CDR1 and CDR2: SGHTA and FQGNSA. This CDR3 is built from 15 residues. The CDR3 region is CASSLGGVGYNEQFF. CDR3 bases: TGTGCCAGCAGCTTAGGTGGCGTCGGTTACAATGAGCAGTTCTTC.

The chain carries TRBV7-2 and TRBJ2-3, with 9 bases that match TRBD2. The CDR3 contains 16 residues. Germline assignment: CDR1 SGHTA and CDR2 FQGNSA. J gave up 6 bases and V 6 bases, and 13 bases lay outside the gene matches. CDR3 protein: CASRDSGGPDVDTQYF. CDR3 sequence (DNA): TGTGCCAGCAGAGATAGCGGGGGACCCGACGTTGATACGCAGTATTTT.

This chain joins TRBV6-4 and TRBJ1-1; D perhaps matches TRBD1 (5 bases). Trimming pared 0 bases from V and 1 base from J, leaving 12 bases between. The length of the CDR3 is 16 residues. Germline V gene data show CDR1 as MRHNA and CDR2 as SNTAGT. The CDR3 is CASSDSWGWGNTEAFF. The CDR3 DNA is TGTGCCAGCAGTGACTCGTGGGGGTGGGGGAACACTGAAGCTTTCTTT.

The chain carries TRBV2 and TRBJ2-3; either TRBD1 or TRBD2 may supply D (7 bases each). Germline V gives CDR1 SNHLY, CDR2 FYNNEI. Trimming took 6 bases from V and 1 from J, leaving 17 bases between them. The CDR3 spans 16 residues. Here the CDR3 DNA reads TGTGCCAGCAGCAGGGGGGGGCCCCGGGGCACAGATACGCAGTATTTT. Translation gives CASSRGGPRGTDTQYF.

The chain recombines TRBV6-5 with TRBJ2-7; D is possibly TRBD2 (6 bases). CDR3 length: 11 residues. The ends were cut back, 11 bases at V and 3 bases at J, with 11 bases in the middle. Germline assignment: CDR1 MNHEY and CDR2 SVGAGI. The CDR3 coding sequence is TGTGCCTTGTGGGGAGGCTACGAGCAGTACTTC. It encodes CALWGGYEQYF.

The rearrangement uses TRBV4-3 and TRBJ2-3; D call uncertain. Germline V gives CDR1 LGHNA, CDR2 YSLEER. V lost 2 bases and J lost 0, with 12 bases in between. The CDR3 is 16 amino acids. The CDR3 bases are TGCGCCAGCAGCCAAAACCGACTGACTAGCACAGATACGCAGTATTTT. Translation gives CASSQNRLTSTDTQYF.

This clone was counted only a few times. V usage is TRBV2 and J usage is TRBJ1-2, with D hard to call. The CDR3 totals 14 residues. Germline loops: CDR1 SNHLY, CDR2 FYNNEI. The V end lost 6 bases, the J end lost 5 bases, and 16 bases lay between the germline ends. The CDR3 is CASSVVSGRYGYTF. CDR3 in DNA: TGTGCCAGCAGCGTTGTGTCAGGCCGATATGGCTACACCTTC. The full variable domain, in which reference TRBV2 and TRBJ1-2 provide the parts outside the CDR3, is EPEVTQTPSHQVTQMGQEVILRCVPISNHLYFYWYRQILGQKVEFLVSFYNNEISEKSEIFDDQFSVERPDGSNFTLKIRSTKLEDSAMYFCASSVVSGRYGYTFGSGTRLTVV.

V gene TRBV7-9 combines with J gene TRBJ2-3; weak D call: TRBD2 (7 bases). CDR1 is SEHNR, CDR2 FQNEAQ, per germline (reference sequence). The V end lost 7 bases, the J end lost 2 bases, and 19 bases lay between the germline ends. This CDR3 is built from 16 residues. The CDR3 spells CASNLLGGPDTDTQYF. DNA of the CDR3: TGTGCCAGCAATTTGCTGGGGGGGCCTGACACAGATACGCAGTATTTT.